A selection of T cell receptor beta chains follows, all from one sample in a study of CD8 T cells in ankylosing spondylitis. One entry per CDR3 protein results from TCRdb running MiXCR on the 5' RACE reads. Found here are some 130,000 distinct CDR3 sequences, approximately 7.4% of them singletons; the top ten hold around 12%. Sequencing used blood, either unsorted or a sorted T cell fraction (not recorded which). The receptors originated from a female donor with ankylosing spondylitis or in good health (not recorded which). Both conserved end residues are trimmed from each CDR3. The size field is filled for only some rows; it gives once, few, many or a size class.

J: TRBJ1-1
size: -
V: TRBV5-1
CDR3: ASFFSPGSMNTEAF

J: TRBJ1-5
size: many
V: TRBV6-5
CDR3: ASSYGPGGDQPQH

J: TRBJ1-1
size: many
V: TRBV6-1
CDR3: ASSDRDKGEAF

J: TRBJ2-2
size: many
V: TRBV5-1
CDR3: ASSNSKQGSTGELF

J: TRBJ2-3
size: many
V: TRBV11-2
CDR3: ASSQGFPGYTQY

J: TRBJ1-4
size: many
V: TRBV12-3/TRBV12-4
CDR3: ASSSHRARGEKLF

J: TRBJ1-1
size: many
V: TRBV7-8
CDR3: ASSFFTNTEAF

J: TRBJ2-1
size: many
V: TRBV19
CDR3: ASSSRTPNNEQF

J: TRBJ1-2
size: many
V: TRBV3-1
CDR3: ASSFPATPLNYGYT

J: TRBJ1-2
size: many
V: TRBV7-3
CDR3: ASSLGQGFGYT

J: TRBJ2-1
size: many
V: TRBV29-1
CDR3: SVLGPRGLF

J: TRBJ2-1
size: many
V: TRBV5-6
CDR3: ASSPRDYNEQF

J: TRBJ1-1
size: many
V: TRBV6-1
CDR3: ASRPGGQNTEAF

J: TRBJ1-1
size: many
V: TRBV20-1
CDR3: SASFQGMGAEAF

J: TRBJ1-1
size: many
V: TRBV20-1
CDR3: SARGYGGGTEAF

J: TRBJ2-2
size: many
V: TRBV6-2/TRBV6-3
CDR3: ASSPPWGLNTGELF

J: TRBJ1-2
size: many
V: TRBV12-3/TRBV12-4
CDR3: ASSLSGGGGYT

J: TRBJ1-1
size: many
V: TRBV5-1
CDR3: ASSLVLVGGRAEAF

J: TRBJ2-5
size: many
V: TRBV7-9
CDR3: ASSFYQIETQY

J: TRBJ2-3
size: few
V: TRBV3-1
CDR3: ASSQESLGDTQY

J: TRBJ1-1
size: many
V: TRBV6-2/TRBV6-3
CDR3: ASTRMNTEAF

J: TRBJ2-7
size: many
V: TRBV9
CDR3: ASSVGAGEQY

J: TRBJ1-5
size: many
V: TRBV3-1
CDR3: ASSSRDRDQPQH

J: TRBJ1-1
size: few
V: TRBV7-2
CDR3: ASSKYDRGRTEAF

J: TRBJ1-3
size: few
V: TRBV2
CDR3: ASNRETGNTIY

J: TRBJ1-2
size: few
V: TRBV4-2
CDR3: ASSPVGDGSNYGYT

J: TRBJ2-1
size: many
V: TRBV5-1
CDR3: ASSPTGNNEQF

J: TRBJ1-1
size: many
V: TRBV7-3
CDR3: ASSLTGTANTEAF

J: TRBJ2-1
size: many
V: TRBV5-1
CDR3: ASSLRLAGVNNEQF

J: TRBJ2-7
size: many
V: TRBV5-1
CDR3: ASSVTGGGYEQY

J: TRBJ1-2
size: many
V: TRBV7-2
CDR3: ASQSGYGYT

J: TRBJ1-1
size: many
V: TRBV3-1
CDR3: ASSQGGAEAF

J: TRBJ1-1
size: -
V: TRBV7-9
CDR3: ASSSSRFKGMNTEAF

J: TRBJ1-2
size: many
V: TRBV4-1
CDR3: ASSQGDSPIYGYT

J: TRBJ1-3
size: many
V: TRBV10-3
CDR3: AIRGQGNSGNTIY

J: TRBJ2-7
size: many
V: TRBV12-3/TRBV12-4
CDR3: ASSFSGPGGYEQY

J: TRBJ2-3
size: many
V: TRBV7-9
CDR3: ASSQARGGFGDTQY

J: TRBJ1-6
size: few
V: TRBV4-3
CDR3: ASSRSWSYNSPLH

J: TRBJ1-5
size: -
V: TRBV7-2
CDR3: ASSKGQGALVH

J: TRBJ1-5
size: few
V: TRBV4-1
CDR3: ASSPTGTGGNQPQH

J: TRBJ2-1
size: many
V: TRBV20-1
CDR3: SARAGGEDEQF

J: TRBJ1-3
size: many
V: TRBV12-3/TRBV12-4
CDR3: ASSFWPGGSGNTIY